This T cell receptor (beta chain) was identified during a study of vaccination and CD4 T cells after COVID-19. Overall study context: Ranging from 14 to 241, the interval between dose two and post-vaccine sampling had a median of approximately 77 days.

V lost 4 bases, J lost 0 bases, and 13 bases lay in between. Germline V gives CDR1 MNHEY, CDR2 SVGEGT. The CDR3 is made up of 16 amino acids. Cultured CD4+ T-cell DNA underwent Oncomine TCR Beta short-read sequencing. A single record per CDR3 protein comes from TCRdb applying MiXCR to the PCR reads. The table records around 20,000 distinct CDR3 sequences, 60% to 80% of them present only once. Stated treatment: approximately nine-day PBMC culture with coronavirus spike peptide pools or control peptides (ViraFEST assay). Via ViraFEST, peptide pools expanded antigen-specific T cells before TCR sequencing. Cultures of PBMCs, two million per well, were set up with around 10 IU/ml IL-2 and roughly 10 ug/ml peptide pools. As concerns this clonotype: Its antigen is not identified.

The receptor was isolated from a human donor who had recovered from COVID-19. Sequencing was performed on CD4+ T cells from blood, cultured in vitro. The chain carries TRBV6-2 or TRBV6-3 and TRBJ1-3; D not certain. The CDR3 DNA reads TGTGCCAGCAGTTTGAACAGCTTGAGCTCTGGAAACACCATATATTTT. It translates to CASSLNSLSSGNTIYF.